Listed below are T cell receptor beta chains from one sample, sequenced in a study of OX40 agonist ivuxolimab in advanced cancers. TCRdb's table, derived via immunoSEQ multiplex PCR, lists solely in-frame clones and lacks some. The sample contains around 68,000 clones, over 75% of which appear only once. The material sequenced was CD4+ or CD8+ T cells sorted from blood, taken in a trial of the OX40 agonist ivuxolimab. The receptors derive from an adult with an advanced solid tumor such as melanoma, head and neck, liver or kidney cancer. Both conserved end residues are part of each CDR3. Fields, in order: CDR3 DNA, CDR3 protein, V gene, clone size, D gene, CDR3 length, J gene. A D gene is named only where the DNA matches it firmly. For some rows the clone size is stated as once, few or many, or as a class when expanded; others skip it.

DNA: TGTGCCAGCAGCGGGACAGGGGGCTTTGGCTACACCTTC
CDR3: CASSGTGGFGYTF
V: TRBV2
size: few
D: TRBD1
length: 13
J: TRBJ1-2

DNA: TGTGCCAGCAGCGTAGTGGGAACCACAGATACGCAGTATTTT
CDR3: CASSVVGTTDTQYF
V: TRBV9
size: -
D: -
length: 14
J: TRBJ2-3

DNA: TGCGCCAGCAGCTTGGGATGGGGCAGCAATCAGCCCCAGCATTTT
CDR3: CASSLGWGSNQPQHF
V: TRBV5-1
size: once
D: -
length: 15
J: TRBJ1-5

DNA: TGTGCCAGCAGCGTAGATCTAGCGGGGAGCACAGATACGCAGTATTTT
CDR3: CASSVDLAGSTDTQYF
V: TRBV9
size: few
D: TRBD2
length: 16
J: TRBJ2-3

DNA: TGTGCCAGCAGCAAACAAGACAGGTCGGCTGATTCACCCCTCCACTTT
CDR3: CASSKQDRSADSPLHF
V: TRBV21-1
size: once
D: -
length: 16
J: TRBJ1-6

DNA: TGTGCCAGCAGCTTAGGGACTAGCGGGGGGGCCAATGAGCAGTTCTTC
CDR3: CASSLGTSGGANEQFF
V: TRBV11-3
size: few
D: TRBD2
length: 16
J: TRBJ2-1

DNA: TGCGCCAGCAGCCGTGGCAGGGGGTACTACACCGGGGAGCTGTTTTTT
CDR3: CASSRGRGYYTGELFF
V: TRBV4-1
size: -
D: TRBD1
length: 16
J: TRBJ2-2

DNA: TGTGCCAGCAGCTTAGTGAAGCAGGGGGGATCTGCAACTAATGAAAAACTGTTTTTT
CDR3: CASSLVKQGGSATNEKLFF
V: TRBV5-5
size: -
D: TRBD1
length: 19
J: TRBJ1-4

DNA: TGCGCCAGCATATTGCCCCCCGGGACAGGGAGCTGGTTCACAGATACGCAGTATTTT
CDR3: CASILPPGTGSWFTDTQYF
V: TRBV10-1
size: -
D: TRBD1
length: 19
J: TRBJ2-3

DNA: TGTGCCAGCAGCTTAGCAGTCAGGTTCACTGAAGCTTTCTTT
CDR3: CASSLAVRFTEAFF
V: TRBV11-2
size: -
D: -
length: 14
J: TRBJ1-1

DNA: TGCGCCAGCAGCCAAGAGTGGGACTACGAGCAGTACTTC
CDR3: CASSQEWDYEQYF
V: TRBV4-1
size: -
D: -
length: 13
J: TRBJ2-7

DNA: TGTGCCAGCAGCTACTCAGGGGGGAATGAGCAGTTCTTC
CDR3: CASSYSGGNEQFF
V: TRBV7-2
size: once
D: -
length: 13
J: TRBJ2-1

DNA: TGCGCCAGCAGCCTTGACGACAGCTCCTACAATGAGCAGTTCTTC
CDR3: CASSLDDSSYNEQFF
V: TRBV4-3
size: -
D: -
length: 15
J: TRBJ2-1

DNA: TGTGCCAGCGGTTATAGTTGGAGCTACACCTTC
CDR3: CASGYSWSYTF
V: TRBV7-2
size: -
D: -
length: 11
J: TRBJ1-2

DNA: TGTGCCAGCAGCGTAGGGCTTGGAACTAGCGGGGGGTATAGCCAAGAGACCCAGTACTTC
CDR3: CASSVGLGTSGGYSQETQYF
V: TRBV9
size: few
D: TRBD2
length: 20
J: TRBJ2-5

DNA: TGTGCCAGCTTTAAAGGACTAGTTAACACCGGGGAGCTGTTTTTT
CDR3: CASFKGLVNTGELFF
V: TRBV2
size: -
D: TRBD2
length: 15
J: TRBJ2-2

DNA: TGTGCCAGCAGCGACGGACTCCTGAACACCATATATTTT
CDR3: CASSDGLLNTIYF
V: TRBV11-3
size: once
D: -
length: 13
J: TRBJ1-3

DNA: TGTGCCAGCAGCCCTCAGGGGTCCAGTCAGCCCCAGCATTTT
CDR3: CASSPQGSSQPQHF
V: TRBV7-8
size: once
D: -
length: 14
J: TRBJ1-5

DNA: TGTGCCAGCAGCTGGGGGGTCGGTCCTAATGAAAAACTGTTTTTT
CDR3: CASSWGVGPNEKLFF
V: TRBV7-2
size: -
D: -
length: 15
J: TRBJ1-4

DNA: TGTGCCAGCAGCCCGGACATTCTACATGGCTACACCTTC
CDR3: CASSPDILHGYTF
V: TRBV7-2
size: -
D: -
length: 13
J: TRBJ1-2

DNA: TGTGCCAGTATCCCTATGGTCGGGACAGGGGATCAGCCCCAGCATTTT
CDR3: CASIPMVGTGDQPQHF
V: TRBV19
size: -
D: TRBD1
length: 16
J: TRBJ1-5

DNA: TGTGCCAGCAGCTTAGCGGCCGGACTAGCGGTAGGGGAGCTGTTTTTT
CDR3: CASSLAAGLAVGELFF
V: TRBV7-2
size: -
D: TRBD2
length: 16
J: TRBJ2-2

DNA: TGCGCCAGCAGCCAAGGACACAATGGCTACACCTTC
CDR3: CASSQGHNGYTF
V: TRBV4-1
size: once
D: -
length: 12
J: TRBJ1-2

DNA: TGTGCCAGTAGTATCCGGAGGGCCAGCACAGATACGCAGTATTTT
CDR3: CASSIRRASTDTQYF
V: TRBV19
size: -
D: -
length: 15
J: TRBJ2-3

DNA: TGTGCCAGCCGCGAAGGGACAGGGCCCTTTCTCTATGGCTACACCTTC
CDR3: CASREGTGPFLYGYTF
V: TRBV6-1
size: -
D: TRBD1
length: 16
J: TRBJ1-2

DNA: TGTGCCAGCAGCTTGGAGTTTGCAACTAATGAAAAACTGTTTTTT
CDR3: CASSLEFATNEKLFF
V: TRBV7-9
size: -
D: -
length: 15
J: TRBJ1-4

DNA: TGTGCCAGCAAAAACAGGGGGCTAGACTCTGGAAACACCATATATTTT
CDR3: CASKNRGLDSGNTIYF
V: TRBV28
size: -
D: TRBD1
length: 16
J: TRBJ1-3

DNA: TGTGCCAGCAGGAGGGACAGACCCTACGAGCAGTACTTC
CDR3: CASRRDRPYEQYF
V: TRBV6-1
size: -
D: TRBD1
length: 13
J: TRBJ2-7

DNA: TGTGCCAGCAGCTTGCGGTCGGCGACTAGCGGGGTGATCTTGACTCACGAGCAGTACTTC
CDR3: CASSLRSATSGVILTHEQYF
V: TRBV5-5
size: -
D: TRBD2
length: 20
J: TRBJ2-7

DNA: TGTGCCAGCTCCGACGTACTGACTAACTATGGCTACACCTTC
CDR3: CASSDVLTNYGYTF
V: TRBV18
size: -
D: -
length: 14
J: TRBJ1-2

DNA: TGTGCCAGCAGCTACGACAGGGGTACTGGCTACACCTTC
CDR3: CASSYDRGTGYTF
V: TRBV7-2
size: few
D: TRBD1
length: 13
J: TRBJ1-2

DNA: TGTGCCAGCAGCTTAGAAGGGGGCTCCTATAATTCACCCCTCCACTTT
CDR3: CASSLEGGSYNSPLHF
V: TRBV7-9
size: -
D: -
length: 16
J: TRBJ1-6

DNA: TGTGCCAGCAGTGAAGCAATGATGAACACTGAAGCTTTCTTT
CDR3: CASSEAMMNTEAFF
V: TRBV2
size: -
D: -
length: 14
J: TRBJ1-1